A selection of T cell receptor beta chains follows, all from one sample in a study of blood T cell repertoires in COVID-19. Data came from immunoSEQ multiplex PCR; TCRdb stores just in-frame clones and leaves some out. The sample includes about 260,000 clones, 88% seen only once; the top ten take approximately 10%. Sequencing input: peripheral blood. The origin of the receptors is a young woman with COVID-19, enrolled during active disease. Both conserved end residues are part of each CDR3. Each record gives: J gene, D gene, clone size, V gene, CDR3 DNA, CDR3 protein. A D gene is named only where the DNA matches it firmly. Some rows have no size entry. The others give once, few or many, or a class for an expanded clone.

TRBJ1-1 . . TRBV10-3 TGTGCCTTCCGGAGGGATATGAACACTGAAGCTTTCTTT CAFRRDMNTEAFF
TRBJ2-1 TRBD2 . TRBV18 TGTGCCAGCTCACCCCGGGGGGGGGATGAGCAGTTCTTC CASSPRGGDEQFF
TRBJ1-2 TRBD1 once TRBV25-1 TGTGCCAGCAGTGAATACGGGACAGGAGGTGGCTACACCTTC CASSEYGTGGGYTF
TRBJ2-1 . . TRBV5-1 TGCGCCAGCAGCCGCCTACACAATGAGCAGTTCTTC CASSRLHNEQFF
TRBJ2-2 . . TRBV24-1 TGTGCCACCAGTGATTGGGCAGGGGATAACACCGGGGAGCTGTTTTTT CATSDWAGDNTGELFF
TRBJ2-5 . . TRBV5-4 TGTGCCAGCAGGCCTCAGGCACAAGAGACCCAGTACTTC CASRPQAQETQYF
TRBJ2-7 . once TRBV7-2 TGTGCCAGCAGCTTTTATCAGGGCTCCTACGAGCAGTACTTC CASSFYQGSYEQYF
TRBJ1-5 . once TRBV19 TGTGCCAGTAGTCCCCGGCGGGGTCAGCCCCAGCATTTT CASSPRRGQPQHF
TRBJ1-1 . few TRBV7-3 TGTGCCAGCAGCTTAATGCACAGCTTCGAAGCTTTCTTT CASSLMHSFEAFF
TRBJ2-2 TRBD2 . TRBV5-1 TGCGCCAGCAGCACCCTCCCGGGACTAGCGGGAGTGGTTACCGGGGAGCTGTTTTTT CASSTLPGLAGVVTGELFF
TRBJ1-2 . . TRBV2 TGTGCCAGCAGTGAGACCGGGATCCTCTATGGCTACACCTTC CASSETGILYGYTF
TRBJ2-3 TRBD2 few TRBV5-1 TGCGCCAGCAGGGGAGGGCCAAGCACAGATACGCAGTATTTT CASRGGPSTDTQYF
TRBJ2-1 TRBD2 . TRBV24-1 TGTGCCACCGGAGGAGCGGGAGCTGGATACAATGAGCAGTTCTTC CATGGAGAGYNEQFF
TRBJ1-5 . . TRBV20-1 TGCAGTGCTTTACAACCGCCCCAGCATTTT CSALQPPQHF
TRBJ2-6 TRBD2 . TRBV6-4 TGTGCCAGCAGTGACTCACATGTAGCGGGAGCCGCCGGGGCCAACGTCCTGACTTTC CASSDSHVAGAAGANVLTF
TRBJ2-7 . . TRBV10-3 TGTGCCATCAGCTCAGGGTCCTACGAGCAGTACTTC CAISSGSYEQYF
TRBJ2-5 . . TRBV10-3 TGTGCCATCAGAACCGGGACTGCGTACCAAGAGACCCAGTACTTC CAIRTGTAYQETQYF
TRBJ1-6 . once TRBV28 TGTGCCAGCAGTTTACAGGGGTATTCACCCCTCCACTTT CASSLQGYSPLHF
TRBJ1-5 TRBD1 . TRBV6-5 TGTGCCAGCAGTCGTAACAGGGGGAACCAGCCCCAGCATTTT CASSRNRGNQPQHF
TRBJ1-1 . once TRBV6-1 TGTGCCAGCAGTGAAGTTGCCAGGGCCCTCCCTGACACTGAAGCTTTCTTT CASSEVARALPDTEAFF
TRBJ2-1 TRBD2 few TRBV5-1 TGCGCCAGCAGCTTGGCAGTGGGACTAGCGGATTACAATGAGCAGTTCTTC CASSLAVGLADYNEQFF
TRBJ1-5 . . TRBV19 TGTGCCAGTAGTATTTCGAGGGGCAATCAGCCCCAGCATTTT CASSISRGNQPQHF
TRBJ2-2 TRBD2 . TRBV30 TGTGCCTGGAGTGTCCACACCGGGACTATGGCCGCCGGGGAGCTGTTTTTT CAWSVHTGTMAAGELFF
TRBJ2-1 . once TRBV5-1 TGCGCCAGCAGCTTGGGGCAGGGAATTTACAATGAGCAGTTCTTC CASSLGQGIYNEQFF
TRBJ2-1 . . TRBV12-3/TRBV12-4 TGTGCCAGCAGCCCTAGTCCCTACAATGAGCAGTTCTTC CASSPSPYNEQFF
TRBJ2-7 . once TRBV5-6 TGTGCCAGCAGCGTACCCGGGAGATACGAGCAGTACTTC CASSVPGRYEQYF
TRBJ2-1 . . TRBV5-1 TGCGCCAGCAGCTCGGGGGACCGCGGGTCCTACAATGAGCAGTTCTTC CASSSGDRGSYNEQFF
TRBJ2-5 TRBD1 once TRBV28 TGTGCCAGCAGTTTAGGGACAGGGAATATACAAGAGACCCAGTACTTC CASSLGTGNIQETQYF
TRBJ2-5 . . TRBV19 TGTGCCAGTAGGACACAGGGACGGGAGACCCAGTACTTC CASRTQGRETQYF
TRBJ1-1 . . TRBV28 . CASNWGSGTFF
TRBJ2-3 TRBD1 . TRBV4-1 TGCGCCAGCAGCCCCGGACAGGGGCAACGCACAGATACGCAGTATTTT CASSPGQGQRTDTQYF
TRBJ1-1 TRBD1 . TRBV5-1 TGCGCCAGCAGCTTGTATACAGGGGGTCACACTGAAGCTTTCTTT CASSLYTGGHTEAFF
TRBJ2-5 TRBD2 . TRBV4-2 TGTGCCAGCAGCCAAGGTCTAGCGGGGGGACAAGAGACCCAGTACTTC CASSQGLAGGQETQYF
TRBJ2-1 TRBD2 . TRBV28 TGTGCCAGCCGGACTAGCGGGAGAACCTACAATGAGCAGTTCTTC CASRTSGRTYNEQFF
TRBJ2-1 TRBD2 . TRBV5-1 TGCGCCAGCAGCTTTTTGGGACTAGCGGGGAATGAGCAGTTCTTC CASSFLGLAGNEQFF
TRBJ2-7 TRBD1 . TRBV5-1 TGCGCCAGCAGCCGGGACAGCCAGACCATCACCAACGAGCAGTACTTC CASSRDSQTITNEQYF
TRBJ2-7 . once TRBV6-5 TGTGCCAGCAGCCGGGGAGCGGAGGTCATTTACGAGCAGTACTTC CASSRGAEVIYEQYF
TRBJ2-1 . . TRBV7-9 TGTGCCAGCAGCTTAGTACGCGGGAACCGAAATGAGCAGTTCTTC CASSLVRGNRNEQFF
TRBJ2-7 TRBD1 . TRBV4-1 TGCGCCAGCAGCCCCGGACAGGGTCGGAGCTCCTACGAGCAGTACTTC CASSPGQGRSSYEQYF
TRBJ2-7 TRBD2 few TRBV7-2 TGTGCCAGCAGTCTAGCGGGAGGGTACTACGAGCAGTACTTC CASSLAGGYYEQYF
TRBJ2-5 TRBD2 . TRBV3-1/TRBV3-2 TGTGCCAGCAGCAAGACTAGCGTGGAAGAGACCCAGTACTTC CASSKTSVEETQYF
TRBJ2-2 . . TRBV3-1/TRBV3-2 TGTGCCAGCAGCCAGGATCACAGGGTCGGCGGGGAGCTGTTTTTT CASSQDHRVGGELFF